Listed below are T cell receptor beta chains from one sample, sequenced in a study of blood T cell repertoires in COVID-19. The data were produced by immunoSEQ multiplex PCR, yet TCRdb's version contains in-frame clones alone and is incomplete. The sample contains 250,000 or so clones, less than 90% of which appear only once. What was sequenced was peripheral blood. These receptors were taken from a woman aged 40 to 50 who had recovered from COVID-19. The conserved cysteine and the conserved F or W are not part of the CDR3 here.

J gene,V gene,CDR3 protein
TRBJ2-6,TRBV4-1,ASSLERQTNVLT
TRBJ1-2,TRBV18,ASSSRDRAVYGYT
TRBJ2-1,TRBV7-2,ASNPVGTSRMV
TRBJ2-7,TRBV5-6,ASSLGGSSYEQY
TRBJ1-2,TRBV20-1,SAISGRGYT
TRBJ2-6,TRBV6-5,ASSKRGSGANVLT
TRBJ2-7,TRBV6-5,ASTNGGLQY
TRBJ2-2,TRBV4-1,ASSRRRLTGGAGTGELF
TRBJ1-2,TRBV11-2,ASSLGGGRANYGYT
TRBJ1-1,TRBV2,ASRGQGAGTEAF
TRBJ2-5,TRBV19,ATRRIAGETQY
TRBJ2-1,TRBV11-2,ASSLVGGVTNNEQF
TRBJ1-2,TRBV5-1,ASSLGSVRSYGYT
TRBJ2-5,TRBV7-2,ASSLGPEETQY
TRBJ1-4,TRBV7-9,ASSLGGGTGNEKLF
TRBJ1-2,TRBV5-1,ASSLGDRHYGYT
TRBJ1-5,TRBV6-5,ASRRQELNQPQH
TRBJ2-3,TRBV6-1,ASSGIGRGMRNTQY
TRBJ1-2,TRBV19,ASRRQLEGDYGYT
TRBJ2-7,TRBV7-9,ASSLFLRGSYEQY
TRBJ2-1,TRBV5-1,ASSLQGSLDNEQF
TRBJ1-2,TRBV11-3,ASSLGINYGYT
TRBJ1-2,TRBV18,ASSPSSANYGYT
TRBJ1-2,TRBV5-1,ASSPTGTGGSNYGYT
TRBJ2-3,TRBV7-2,ASSFVTSGDSTDTQY
TRBJ2-6,TRBV7-6,ASSSQRSDNVLT
TRBJ1-1,TRBV18,ASSKQGMNTEAF
TRBJ2-5,TRBV27,ASSLSGDRGETQY
TRBJ1-1,TRBV6-1,ASSEILGTQNTEAF
TRBJ1-6,TRBV5-5,ASSLTGSRSPLH
TRBJ2-1,TRBV4-1,ASSQGGSLSYNEQF
TRBJ1-1,TRBV28,ASSPGQIYTEAF
TRBJ2-2,TRBV19,ASRRQGPKNTGELF
TRBJ2-7,TRBV6-1,ASSDQGQVPREQY
TRBJ1-1,TRBV27,ASSFGLGGNTEAF